The rows below give T cell receptor beta chains drawn from one sample of a study of metastatic and nonmetastatic thyroid tumors. TCRdb reprocessed the PCR reads using MiXCR. The sample records 23,000 or so clones, roughly a quarter being singletons. The specimen was tumor tissue. These receptors originate from a female donor with papillary thyroid cancer or a benign thyroid nodule (not recorded which). Some clones in this sample may be carry-over from other donors' samples. Each CDR3 is given with its conserved first and last residue. A D gene is named only where the DNA matches it firmly. The size of a clone is reported for some rows only, either as once, few or many, or as a class for expanded clones.

v_call,j_call,d_call,clone_size,cdr3_aa,cdr3_nt
TRBV19,TRBJ2-3,TRBD1,many,CASSMTGQDTQYF,TGTGCCAGTAGTATGACAGGGCAAGATACGCAGTATTTT
TRBV9,TRBJ2-3,NA,many,CASSATGTSTDTQYF,TGTGCCAGCAGCGCGACAGGGACTAGCACAGATACGCAGTATTTT
TRBV7-9,TRBJ2-2,TRBD1,NA,CASSSGTGATGELFF,TGTGCCAGCAGTTCCGGGACAGGGGCCACCGGGGAGCTGTTTTTT
TRBV2,TRBJ2-1,TRBD1,many,CASSPSQGVDEQFF,TGTGCCAGCAGCCCGAGCCAGGGGGTGGATGAGCAGTTCTTC
TRBV2,TRBJ1-6,TRBD1,NA,CASSSSGTGSSYNSPLNF,TGTGCCAGCAGTTCCTCCGGGACAGGAAGCTCCTATAATTCACCGCTCAACTTT
TRBV19,TRBJ2-7,NA,many,CASSIGLGHNYEQYF,TGTGCCAGTAGTATCGGGCTGGGGCACAACTACGAGCAGTACTTC
TRBV7-8,TRBJ2-2,NA,NA,CASSPGVGDLFF,TGTGCCAGCAGCCCAGGGGTCGGTGATCTGTTTTTT
TRBV7-3,TRBJ2-3,NA,NA,CASILGGGLTYTQYF,TGTGCCAGCATCTTGGGCGGGGGCTTGACATATACGCAGTATTTT
TRBV6-1,TRBJ2-5,NA,many,CASRYQETQYF,TGTGCCAGCAGGTATCAAGAGACCCAGTACTTC
TRBV30,TRBJ2-5,TRBD2,medium-sized,CAWSPAGSQETQYF,TGTGCCTGGAGTCCAGCGGGGTCCCAAGAGACCCAGTACTTC
TRBV6-1,TRBJ2-4,TRBD2,many,CASSQLAGGDIQYF,TGTGCCAGCAGTCAACTAGCGGGGGGTGACATTCAGTACTTC
TRBV10-3,TRBJ2-7,NA,few,CAIIPSTERASYEQYF,TGTGCCATCATTCCTTCTACGGAAAGAGCATCCTACGAGCAGTACTTC
TRBV20-1,TRBJ2-7,NA,NA,CSARDRDLGREQYF,TGCAGTGCTAGAGACCGAGACCTCGGGCGGGAGCAGTACTTC
TRBV13,TRBJ1-1,NA,NA,CASSSGTFEAFF,TGTGCCAGCAGCTCTGGGACATTTGAAGCTTTCTTT
TRBV10-3,TRBJ2-7,NA,many,CAISPSTERASYEQYF,TGTGCCATCAGTCCTTCGACGGAAAGAGCATCCTACGAGCAGTACTTC
TRBV6-2/TRBV6-3,TRBJ2-5,TRBD1,many,CASTGQGGETQYF,TGTGCCAGCACTGGACAGGGGGGTGAGACCCAGTACTTC
TRBV20-1,TRBJ2-7,TRBD1,medium-sized,CSARDPGQGVHEQYF,TGCAGTGCTAGAGACCCGGGACAGGGGGTCCACGAGCAGTACTTC
TRBV15,TRBJ1-1,TRBD1,medium-sized,CATSRDRDTEAFF,TGTGCCACCAGCCGGGACAGGGACACTGAAGCTTTCTTT
TRBV15,TRBJ2-1,NA,few,CATSREQERGHNEQFF,TGTGCCACCAGCAGAGAACAGGAGAGAGGACACAATGAGCAGTTCTTC
TRBV20-1,TRBJ2-7,NA,NA,CSATPPGLVYEQYF,TGCAGTGCAACCCCCCCCGGACTGGTCTACGAGCAGTACTTC
TRBV27,TRBJ1-6,TRBD1,medium-sized,CASSLLGGRQGNSPLHF,TGTGCCAGCAGTTTATTAGGGGGCAGGCAGGGGAATTCACCCCTCCACTTT
TRBV10-3,TRBJ1-5,TRBD1,many,CAISPSRGDQPQHF,TGTGCCATCAGCCCTTCCAGGGGGGATCAGCCCCAGCATTTT
TRBV28,TRBJ2-3,TRBD2,many,CASSETSGGAGTQYF,TGTGCCAGCAGTGAAACTAGCGGGGGGGCTGGAACGCAGTATTTT
TRBV6-1,TRBJ1-5,TRBD1,medium-sized,CASSWDRAGNQPQHF,TGTGCCAGCAGTTGGGACAGGGCAGGGAATCAGCCCCAGCATTTT
TRBV6-4,TRBJ2-1,TRBD1,many,CASSDKGQPYNEQFF,TGTGCCAGCAGTGACAAGGGACAGCCCTACAATGAGCAGTTCTTC
TRBV6-1,TRBJ2-1,TRBD2,NA,CASSGGGGGRYNEQFF,TGTGCCAGCAGTGGGGGGGGGGGAGGGAGGTACAATGAGCAGTTCTTC
TRBV30,TRBJ1-5,NA,NA,CAWSVPGNANQPQHF,TGTGCCTGGAGTGTACCCGGTAACGCGAATCAGCCCCAGCATTTT
TRBV6-2/TRBV6-3,TRBJ2-2,TRBD2,NA,CASINQRGDTWELFF,TGTGCCAGCATTAACCAGCGGGGCGACACCTGGGAGCTGTTTTTT
TRBV6-5,TRBJ1-6,NA,NA,CTSSYGGLGSPLHF,TGTACCAGCAGTTACGGGGGGCTAGGGTCGCCCCTCCACTTT
TRBV27,TRBJ2-5,TRBD2,few,CASRPDGREIEETQYF,TGTGCCAGCAGACCCGACGGGCGGGAGATCGAAGAGACCCAGTACTTC
TRBV14,TRBJ2-7,NA,NA,CASSPRSQVNEQYF,TGTGCCAGCAGCCCCCGTTCCCAGGTCAACGAGCAGTACTTC
TRBV19,TRBJ1-1,TRBD1,medium-sized,CASSIVGTGNTEAFF,TGTGCCAGTAGTATAGTCGGGACAGGGAACACTGAAGCTTTCTTT
TRBV19,TRBJ2-2,TRBD1,few,CASQGQGYTGELFF,TGTGCCAGCCAGGGACAGGGATACACCGGGGAGCTGTTTTTT
TRBV28,TRBJ1-5,TRBD1,many,CASSRIQGYQPQHF,TGTGCCAGCAGTCGTATACAGGGGTACCAGCCCCAGCATTTT
TRBV6-6,TRBJ2-1,NA,few,CASFGWGVGGSYNEQFF,TGTGCCAGCTTTGGTTGGGGTGTAGGAGGTTCCTACAATGAGCAGTTCTTC
TRBV4-1,TRBJ1-2,NA,many,CASSQGVMSVWSANFFRGYTF,TGCGCCAGCAGCCAAGGGGTTATGAGTGTGTGGTCAGCCAACTTTTTTCGGGGCTACACCTTC
TRBV5-5,TRBJ1-5,TRBD1,many,CASSLEGTDYQPQHF,TGTGCCAGCAGCTTGGAAGGGACAGATTATCAGCCCCAGCATTTT
TRBV20-1,TRBJ1-5,TRBD1,NA,CSARKRDRSNQPQHF,TGCAGTGCTAGGAAGCGGGACAGGTCCAATCAGCCCCAGCATTTT
TRBV11-3,TRBJ2-4,NA,NA,CASSLSLASLKNIQYF,TGTGCCAGCAGCCTATCTCTAGCCTCACTGAAAAACATTCAGTACTTC
TRBV2,TRBJ1-1,TRBD1,once,CASRRTGTGVNTEAFF,TGTGCCAGCAGGCGGACCGGGACAGGGGTTAACACTGAAGCTTTCTTT
TRBV4-1,TRBJ2-7,TRBD1,medium-sized,CASSQDETTGSTYEQYF,TGCGCCAGCAGCCAAGACGAGACGACAGGGAGCACCTACGAGCAGTACTTC
TRBV10-3,TRBJ2-2,TRBD2,NA,CAISEPGLAVVWTGELFF,TGTGCCATCAGTGAGCCGGGACTAGCGGTGGTCTGGACCGGGGAGCTGTTTTTT
TRBV15,TRBJ2-1,NA,many,CATSRVTDYNEQFF,TGTGCCACCAGCAGGGTGACGGATTACAATGAGCAGTTCTTC
TRBV12-3/TRBV12-4,TRBJ1-2,NA,few,CASSFREGSGYGYTF,TGTGCCAGCAGTTTTCGGGAGGGGAGCGGCTATGGCTACACCTTC
TRBV2,TRBJ1-1,NA,NA,CASSEDGTLEAFF,TGTGCCAGCAGTGAAGATGGGACTTTAGAAGCTTTCTTT
TRBV7-3,TRBJ1-1,TRBD1,many,CASSQGQVNTEAFF,TGTGCCAGCAGCCAGGGACAGGTGAACACTGAAGCTTTCTTT
TRBV30,TRBJ1-5,NA,NA,CAWSVGPGDRNQPQHF,TGTGCCTGGAGTGTAGGGCCAGGGGATCGGAATCAGCCCCAGCATTTT
TRBV5-8,TRBJ2-1,TRBD1,medium-sized,CASSHRDRENNEQFF,TGTGCCAGCAGTCACCGGGACAGGGAAAACAATGAGCAGTTCTTC
TRBV5-6,TRBJ2-7,NA,many,CASSSRVAGYEQYF,TGTGCCAGCAGCTCCAGGGTGGCAGGCTACGAGCAGTACTTC
TRBV6-2/TRBV6-3,TRBJ2-1,NA,few,CASSYGHEQFF,TGTGCCAGCAGTTACGGGCATGAGCAGTTCTTC
TRBV6-1,TRBJ2-7,NA,few,CASSFGRAGEQYF,TGTGCCAGCAGCTTCGGAAGGGCGGGGGAGCAGTACTTC
TRBV19,TRBJ1-6,NA,NA,CASSTRGPGDSPLHF,TGTGCCAGTAGTACCAGGGGACCTGGTGATTCACCCCTCCACTTC
TRBV28,TRBJ2-7,NA,few,CASSPPSSYEQYF,TGTGCCAGCAGTCCTCCCTCTTCCTACGAGCAGTACTTC
TRBV12-3/TRBV12-4,TRBJ1-2,NA,NA,CASILAYSLTVDGYTF,TGTGCCAGCATTTTAGCCTACAGCTTAACTGTCGATGGCTACACCTTC